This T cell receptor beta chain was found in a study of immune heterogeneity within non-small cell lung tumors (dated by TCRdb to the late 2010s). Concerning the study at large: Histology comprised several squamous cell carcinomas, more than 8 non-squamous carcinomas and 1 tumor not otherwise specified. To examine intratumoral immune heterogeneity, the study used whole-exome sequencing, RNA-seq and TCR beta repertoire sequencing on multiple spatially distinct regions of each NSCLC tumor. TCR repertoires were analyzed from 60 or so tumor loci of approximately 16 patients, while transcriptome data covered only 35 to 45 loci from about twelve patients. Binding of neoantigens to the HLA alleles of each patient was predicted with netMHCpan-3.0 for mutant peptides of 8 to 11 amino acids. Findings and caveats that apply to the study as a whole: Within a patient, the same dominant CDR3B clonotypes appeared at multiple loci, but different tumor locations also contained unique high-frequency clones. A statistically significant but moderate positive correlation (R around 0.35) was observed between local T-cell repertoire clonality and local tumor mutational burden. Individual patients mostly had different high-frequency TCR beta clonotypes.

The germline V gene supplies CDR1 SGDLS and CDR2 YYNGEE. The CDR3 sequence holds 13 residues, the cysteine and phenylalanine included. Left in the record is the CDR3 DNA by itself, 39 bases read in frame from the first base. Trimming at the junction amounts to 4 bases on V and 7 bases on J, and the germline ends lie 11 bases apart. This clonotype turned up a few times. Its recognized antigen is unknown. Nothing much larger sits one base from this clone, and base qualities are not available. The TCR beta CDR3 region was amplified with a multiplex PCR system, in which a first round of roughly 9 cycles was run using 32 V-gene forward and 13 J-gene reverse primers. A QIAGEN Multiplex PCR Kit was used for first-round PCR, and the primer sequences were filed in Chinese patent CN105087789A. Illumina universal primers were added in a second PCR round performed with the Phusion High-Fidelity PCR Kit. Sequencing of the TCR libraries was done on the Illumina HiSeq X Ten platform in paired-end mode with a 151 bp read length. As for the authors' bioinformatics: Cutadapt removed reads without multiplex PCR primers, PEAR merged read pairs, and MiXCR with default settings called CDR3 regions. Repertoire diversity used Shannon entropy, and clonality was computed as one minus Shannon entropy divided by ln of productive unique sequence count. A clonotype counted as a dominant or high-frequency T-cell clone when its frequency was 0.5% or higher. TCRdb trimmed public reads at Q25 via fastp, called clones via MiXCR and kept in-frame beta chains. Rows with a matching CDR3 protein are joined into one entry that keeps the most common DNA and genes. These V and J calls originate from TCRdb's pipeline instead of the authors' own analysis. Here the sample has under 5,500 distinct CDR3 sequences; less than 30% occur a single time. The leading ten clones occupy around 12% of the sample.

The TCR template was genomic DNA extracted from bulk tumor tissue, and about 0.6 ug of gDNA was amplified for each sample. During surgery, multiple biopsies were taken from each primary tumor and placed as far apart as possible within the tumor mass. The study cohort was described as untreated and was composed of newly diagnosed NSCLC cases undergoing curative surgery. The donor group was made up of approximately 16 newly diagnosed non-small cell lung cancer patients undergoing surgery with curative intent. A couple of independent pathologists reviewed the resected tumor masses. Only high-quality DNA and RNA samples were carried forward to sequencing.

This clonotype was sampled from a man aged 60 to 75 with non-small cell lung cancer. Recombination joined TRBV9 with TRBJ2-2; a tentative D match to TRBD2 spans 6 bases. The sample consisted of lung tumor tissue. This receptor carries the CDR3 CASSLTGGGELFF. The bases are TGTGCCAGCAGCCTTACCGGGGGCGGGGAGCTGTTTTTT.